This T cell receptor (beta chain) originates from a study of blood T cell repertoires in COVID-19. Trimming cost V 5 bases and J 3 bases, with 10 bases left between them. Germline values: CDR1 WNHNN, CDR2 SYGVQD (reference sequence). The CDR3 length is 13 residues. Assay used: immunoSEQ multiplex PCR; TCRdb lists only in-frame clones, some missing. The table records some 150,000 clones, 75% to 85% of them present only once. This chain joins TRBV10-1 and TRBJ1-2; unclear D gene. This clonotype originated in a human donor with acute or convalescent COVID-19. The donor label of this sample is uncertain. The sequenced material came from peripheral blood. The CDR3 loop reads CASSPDGDYGYTF. DNA for the CDR3: TGCGCCAGCAGTCCGGACGGGGACTATGGCTACACCTTC.